Presented here are 4 T cell receptor beta chains from one specimen sequenced in a study of resident and recirculating memory T cells in vitiligo. Assay used: immunoSEQ multiplex PCR; TCRdb lists only in-frame clones, some missing. The sample consists of more than 65,000 clones, roughly nine tenths of them appearing once. The material sequenced was blood. Source of these receptors: a male donor with vitiligo.

V gene TRBV7-9 combines with J gene TRBJ2-5; D not certain. CDR1 and CDR2 from the germline V gene are SEHNR and FQNEAQ (reference sequence). The CDR3 contains 11 residues. Trimming took off 5 bases at V and 3 bases at J, with 4 bases between the two ends. This CDR3 is CASSPKETQYF. Written as DNA, the CDR3 is TGTGCCAGCAGCCCAAAAGAGACCCAGTACTTC.

The genes are TRBV4-1 and TRBJ2-5; TRBD1 matches 7 bases. This CDR3 has 17 residues. Trimming cost V 0 bases and J 5 bases; bases outside gene matches: 12. CDR1 is MGHRA, CDR2 YSYEKL, per germline. The CDR3 DNA sequence: TGCGCCAGCAGCCAAGAGAGGGGGCAGCGCGTGGGGGAGACCCAGTACTTC. Translated: CASSQERGQRVGETQYF.

The chain has TRBV6-5 and TRBJ2-1; D is undetermined. Germline V gene sequence: CDR1 MNHEY, CDR2 SVGAGI. The ends were cut back, 6 bases at V and 6 bases at J, with 18 bases in the middle. The CDR3 is 15 residues long. CDR3 nucleotides: TGTGCCAGCAGACTCGGTCGGGTAGTGAGCAATGAGCAGTTCTTC. Protein product: CASRLGRVVSNEQFF.

The V call is TRBV15, the J call TRBJ1-1; 9 bases match TRBD1. The CDR3 is 14 residues long. The germline V gene encodes CDR1 LNHNV and CDR2 YYDKDF (reference sequence). The junction had 5 bases not matched to a gene; V was cut back by 5 bases and J by 4 bases. This chain's CDR3 is CATSEQTGGTEAFF. CDR3 coding DNA: TGTGCCACCAGCGAGCAGACAGGGGGCACTGAAGCTTTCTTT.